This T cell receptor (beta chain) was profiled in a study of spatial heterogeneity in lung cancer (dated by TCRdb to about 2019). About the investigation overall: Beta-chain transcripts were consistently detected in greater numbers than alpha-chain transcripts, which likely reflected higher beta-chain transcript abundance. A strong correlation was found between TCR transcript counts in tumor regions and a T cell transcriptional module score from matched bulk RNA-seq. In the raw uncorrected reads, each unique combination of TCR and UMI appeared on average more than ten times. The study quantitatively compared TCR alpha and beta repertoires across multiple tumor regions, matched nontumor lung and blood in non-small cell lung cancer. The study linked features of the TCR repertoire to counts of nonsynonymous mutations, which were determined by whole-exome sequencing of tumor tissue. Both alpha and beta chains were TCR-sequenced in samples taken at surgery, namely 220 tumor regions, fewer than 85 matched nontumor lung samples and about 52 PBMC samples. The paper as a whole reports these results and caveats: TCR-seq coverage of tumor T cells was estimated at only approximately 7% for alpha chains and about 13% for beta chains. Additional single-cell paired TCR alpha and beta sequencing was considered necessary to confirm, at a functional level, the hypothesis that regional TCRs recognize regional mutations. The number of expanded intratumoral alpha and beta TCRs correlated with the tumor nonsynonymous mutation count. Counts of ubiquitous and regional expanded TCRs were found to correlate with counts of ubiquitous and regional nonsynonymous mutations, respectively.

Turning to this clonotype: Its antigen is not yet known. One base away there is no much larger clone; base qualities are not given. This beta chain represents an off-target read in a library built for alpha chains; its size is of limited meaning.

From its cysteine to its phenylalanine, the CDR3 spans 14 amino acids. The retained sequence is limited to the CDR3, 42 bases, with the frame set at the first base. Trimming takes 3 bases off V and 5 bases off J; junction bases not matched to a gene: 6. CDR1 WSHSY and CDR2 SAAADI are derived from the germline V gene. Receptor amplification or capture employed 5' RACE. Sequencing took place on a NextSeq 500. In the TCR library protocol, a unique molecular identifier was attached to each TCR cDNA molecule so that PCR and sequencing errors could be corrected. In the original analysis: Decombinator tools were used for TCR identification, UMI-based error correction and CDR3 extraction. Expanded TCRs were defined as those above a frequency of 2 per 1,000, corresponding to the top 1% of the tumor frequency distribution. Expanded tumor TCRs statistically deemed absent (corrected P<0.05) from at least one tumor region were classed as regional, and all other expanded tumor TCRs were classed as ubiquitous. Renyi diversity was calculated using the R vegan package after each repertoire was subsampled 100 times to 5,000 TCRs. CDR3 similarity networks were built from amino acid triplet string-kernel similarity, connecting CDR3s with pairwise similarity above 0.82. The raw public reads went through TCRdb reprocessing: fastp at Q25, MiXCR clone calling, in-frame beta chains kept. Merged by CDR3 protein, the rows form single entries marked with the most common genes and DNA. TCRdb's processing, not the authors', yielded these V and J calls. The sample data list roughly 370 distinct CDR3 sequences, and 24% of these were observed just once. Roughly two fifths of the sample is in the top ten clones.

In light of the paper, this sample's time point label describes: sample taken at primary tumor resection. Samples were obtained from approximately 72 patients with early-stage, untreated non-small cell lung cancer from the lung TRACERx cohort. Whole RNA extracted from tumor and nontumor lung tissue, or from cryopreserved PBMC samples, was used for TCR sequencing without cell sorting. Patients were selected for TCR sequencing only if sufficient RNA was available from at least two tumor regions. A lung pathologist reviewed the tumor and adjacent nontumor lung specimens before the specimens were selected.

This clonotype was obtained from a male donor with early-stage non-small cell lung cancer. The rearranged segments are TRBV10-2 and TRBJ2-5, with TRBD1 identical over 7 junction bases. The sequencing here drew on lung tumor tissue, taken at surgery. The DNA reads TGCGCCAGCAGTGATAGACAGGGCGGGGAGACCCAGTACTTC. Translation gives CASSDRQGGETQYF.